The 17 T cell receptor beta chains below all came from one sample that was sequenced in a study of blood T cell repertoires in COVID-19 (dated by TCRdb to 2020 to 2021). Receptors were amplified or captured by the immunoSEQ multiplex PCR assay. This immuneACCESS table, as held by TCRdb, lists in-frame sequences with V and J called but not all clones. Of the missing ones, under half trace to an unresolved V gene in checked studies; the others have no known cause. Present in this sample are more than 150,000 clones, approximately 87% of which were seen just once. The ten largest clones take up around 21% of the sample. Sequenced sample: peripheral blood. The receptors come from a man aged 70-80 years with active or convalescent COVID-19.

The rearrangement joins TRBV3-1 (or the pseudogene TRBV3-2) to TRBJ1-1; D is unclear. V lost 1 base and J 3 bases, leaving 12 bases between the germline ends. CDR1 and CDR2 (germline): LGHDT, YNNKEL (reference sequence). The CDR3 loop spans 15 amino acids. The CDR3 DNA reads TGTGCCAGCAGCCAAGTTTGCCATTTAGACACTGAAGCTTTCTTT. Translating gives CASSQVCHLDTEAFF.

This clone occurred a few times. The chain is built from TRBV29-1 and TRBJ1-5, with D maybe TRBD1 (5 bases). V lost 4 bases, J lost 6 bases, and 19 bases lay in between. Germline CDR1 SQVTM, CDR2 ANQGSEA. The CDR3 length is 15 residues. CDR3 protein: CSVANRGGSGQPQHF. CDR3 bases: TGCAGCGTTGCCAACCGGGGGGGGTCGGGTCAGCCCCAGCATTTT.

The V call is TRBV5-1, the J call TRBJ1-2; D not certain. Germline loops: CDR1 SGHRS, CDR2 YFSETQ. The V and J ends lost 6 bases and 1 base respectively, with 16 bases between them. The CDR3 is 15 residues long. This CDR3 reads CASTTSAASNYGYTF. The CDR3 DNA reads TGCGCCAGCACCACCTCAGCGGCCAGTAACTATGGCTACACCTTC.

The chain couples TRBV6-6 to TRBJ1-5; maybe TRBD1 (6 bases). Trimming cost V 6 bases and J 9 bases, with 15 bases left between them. The CDR3 length is 13 residues. Germline V gives CDR1 MNHNY, CDR2 SVGAGI (reference sequence). The CDR3 sequence is CASSTQGMAPQHF. CDR3 nucleotide sequence: TGTGCCAGCAGCACACAGGGAATGGCGCCCCAGCATTTT.

This chain links TRBV5-6 with TRBJ2-1; D is possibly TRBD2 (6 bases). The CDR3 spans 15 residues. Germline V CDR1 and CDR2: SGHDT, YYEEEE. Trimming took off 1 base at V and 9 bases at J, with 17 bases between the two ends. In DNA form, the CDR3 reads TGTGCCAGCAGCTTGTGGGGGAGGTACAGTGTTGAGCAGTTCTTC. It yields the protein CASSLWGRYSVEQFF.

The V call is TRBV18, the J call TRBJ1-2; tentative D call: TRBD1 (5 bases). The CDR3 has 15 residues. With 3 bases removed from V and 5 bases from J, the gap between germline ends came to 16 bases. Germline loops: CDR1 KGHSH, CDR2 LQKENI. The CDR3, as DNA: TGTGCCAGCTCACCCTCGGGACTGATACGTTATGGCTACACCTTC. Encoded protein: CASSPSGLIRYGYTF.

The CDR3 DNA is TGCGCCAGCAGCTTGGAAGGCGTGGGGCGGGAGCAGTACTTC. Encoded protein: CASSLEGVGREQYF. The rearrangement uses TRBV5-1 and TRBJ2-7; maybe TRBD1 (5 bases). V lost 0 bases, J lost 7 bases, and 14 bases lay in between. CDR1 is SGHRS and CDR2 is YFSETQ in the germline V gene. The CDR3 has 14 amino acids.

The chain links TRBV6-1 to TRBJ1-2; D not resolved. Germline V gives CDR1 MNHNS, CDR2 SASEGT. V was shortened by 0 bases and J by 4 bases, with 18 bases between the two germline ends. The CDR3 consists of 17 residues. This chain's CDR3 is CASSEALIVRDRYGYTF. The CDR3 nucleotides read TGTGCCAGCAGTGAAGCGCTTATAGTGAGAGATCGCTATGGCTACACCTTC.

This clone was seen a few times. The gene calls are TRBV28 and TRBJ2-7, with D perhaps TRBD2 (5 bases). The CDR3 is 13 amino acids. Germline V CDR1 and CDR2: MDHEN, SYDVKM. The V end lost 8 bases, the J end lost 2 bases, and 13 bases lay between the germline ends. The CDR3 DNA is TGTGCCAGCCTACCTGGGAGCACCTACGAGCAGTACTTC. Protein product: CASLPGSTYEQYF.

The V gene is TRBV7-9, the J gene TRBJ1-2, with 7 bases fitting TRBD1. Germline values: CDR1 SEHNR, CDR2 FQNEAQ (reference sequence). This CDR3 region has 14 residues. Germline trimming cut 6 bases from V and 4 bases from J; bases unmatched to any gene: 8. Here the CDR3 reads CASSTTGNIYGYTF. CDR3 DNA: TGTGCCAGCAGTACGACAGGGAATATCTATGGCTACACCTTC. Full variable domain (remainder filled in from reference TRBV7-9 and TRBJ1-2): DTGVSQNPRHKITKRGQNVTFRCDPISEHNRLYWYRQTLGQGPEFLTYFQNEAQLEKSRLLSDRFSAERPKGSFSTLEIQRTEQGDSAMYLCASSTTGNIYGYTFGSGTRLTVV.

CDR3 residues: CATSFGTGGKTQYF. In DNA form, the CDR3 reads TGTGCCACCAGTTTCGGGACAGGGGGGAAGACCCAGTACTTC. V usage is TRBV24-1 and J usage is TRBJ2-5; 11 nucleotides line up with TRBD1. CDR3 size: 14 residues. Germline CDR1 KGHDR, CDR2 SFDVKD. Trimming removed 6 bases from V and 6 bases from J; junction bases left unmatched: 5.

V and J are TRBV20-1 and TRBJ1-2, with D perhaps matching TRBD1 (5 bases). With 3 bases removed from V and 4 bases from J, the gap between germline ends came to 18 bases. Germline V gene data show CDR1 as DFQATT and CDR2 as SNEGSKA (reference sequence). The CDR3 is made up of 15 amino acids. The CDR3: CSASYLGTGGYGYTF. CDR3 DNA sequence: TGCAGTGCTAGTTACCTGGGGACTGGGGGCTATGGCTACACCTTC.

This CDR3 is CASSSQGVGYGYTF. CDR3 in DNA: TGTGCCAGCAGTTCACAGGGGGTTGGCTATGGCTACACCTTC. The chain carries TRBV28 and TRBJ1-2, with TRBD1 matching over 8 bases. CDR1 is MDHEN and CDR2 is SYDVKM in the germline V gene. Trimming cost V 4 bases and J 4 bases; bases outside gene matches: 5. CDR3 length: 14 amino acids.

The chain combines TRBV30 with TRBJ1-2; TRBD1 is a possible D gene (5 bases). Germline-derived CDR1 and CDR2 are GTSNPN and SVGIG (reference sequence). CDR3 size: 15 residues. V shed 0 bases and J shed 6 bases, with 17 bases lying between them. CDR3 bases: TGTGCCTGGAGTGTACGGGTTGGTGGAGGGGATGGCTACACCTTC. Protein product: CAWSVRVGGGDGYTF. Combining the CDR3 with reference TRBV30 and TRBJ1-2 gives the whole variable domain SQTIHQWPATLVQPVGSPLSLECTVEGTSNPNLYWYRQAAGRGLQLLFYSVGIGQISSEVPQNLSASRPQDRQFILSSKKLLLSDSGFYLCAWSVRVGGGDGYTFGSGTRLTVV.

The V gene is TRBV7-9, the J gene TRBJ1-2; tentative D call: TRBD1 (6 bases). Trimming shortened V by 7 bases and J by 7 bases, and 16 bases separated the two germline ends. CDR1 and CDR2 (germline): SEHNR, FQNEAQ (reference sequence). This CDR3 has 13 residues. The CDR3 spells CASNRQGYGGYTF. Written as DNA, the CDR3 is TGTGCCAGCAATCGGCAGGGGTATGGTGGCTACACCTTC.

Here the CDR3 reads CASRAGTGGSQPQHF. The CDR3 region has the DNA TGTGCCAGCAGGGCGGGGACAGGGGGTAGTCAGCCCCAGCATTTT. The gene calls are TRBV25-1 and TRBJ1-5; 11 bases agree with TRBD1. CDR3 length: 15 amino acids. The V gene's germline CDR1 is MGHDK and CDR2 SYGVNS. V was pared by 6 bases and J by 6 bases, with 7 bases of the junction left unmatched.

The chain recombines TRBV29-1 with TRBJ1-4, with 7 bases identical to TRBD1. CDR1 and CDR2 from the germline V gene are SQVTM and ANQGSEA. The J segment lost 8 bases and the V segment lost 7 bases, leaving 13 bases of the junction unmatched. CDR3 length equals 14 residues. CDR3 in DNA: TGCAGCGCCGGGACAGCCAAGCCGTGGGAAAAACTGTTTTTT. Encoded protein: CSAGTAKPWEKLFF.